Detailed here is one T cell receptor beta chain. The target antigen is unknown. Thyroid surgery was preceded by no treatment in any patient. The germline gives CDR1 SGHAT, CDR2 FQNNGV. This CDR3 is 17 amino acids long. With 3 bases clipped from V and 2 bases from J, the junction kept 11 bases outside the gene matches. TCRdb reprocessed the PCR reads using MiXCR. Seen here are 15,000 to 20,000 clones, 34% observed once, and the top ten hold about 11%. This sample is part of a study of metastatic and nonmetastatic thyroid tumors. Study-wide background: Malignant thyroid and benign thyroid patients provided blood and tumor or nodule tissue whose repertoires were compared.

Findings and caveats of the study: Benign nodules were reported to have significantly lower TCR beta diversity than malignant thyroid tumors, in blood and tumor.

The TCR sequence derives from a male donor with papillary thyroid cancer or a benign thyroid nodule (not recorded which). Some clones in this sample may be carry-over from other donors' samples. The chain carries TRBV11-2 and TRBJ2-7; 9 bases agree with TRBD2. The source material was tumor tissue. CDR3 in amino acids: CASSFGRTSENTYEQYF. CDR3 DNA: TGTGCCAGCAGCTTCGGACGGACTAGCGAGAACACCTACGAGCAGTACTTC.